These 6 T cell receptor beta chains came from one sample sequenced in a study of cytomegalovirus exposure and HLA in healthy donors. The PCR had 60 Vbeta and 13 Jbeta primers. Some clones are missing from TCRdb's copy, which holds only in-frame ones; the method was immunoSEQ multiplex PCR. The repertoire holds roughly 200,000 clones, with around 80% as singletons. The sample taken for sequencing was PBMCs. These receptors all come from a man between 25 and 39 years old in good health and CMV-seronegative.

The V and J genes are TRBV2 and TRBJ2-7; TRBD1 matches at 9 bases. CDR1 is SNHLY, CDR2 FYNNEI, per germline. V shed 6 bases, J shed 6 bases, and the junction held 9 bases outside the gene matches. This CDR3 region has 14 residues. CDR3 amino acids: CASRSSGTGREQYF. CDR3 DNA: TGTGCCAGCAGGTCCTCCGGGACAGGGCGCGAGCAGTACTTC.

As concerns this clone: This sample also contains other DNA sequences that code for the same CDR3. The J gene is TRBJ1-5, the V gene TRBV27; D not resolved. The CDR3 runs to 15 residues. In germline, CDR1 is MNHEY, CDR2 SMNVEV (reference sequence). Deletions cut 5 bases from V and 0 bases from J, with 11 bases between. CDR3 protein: CASSTTGNSNQPQHF. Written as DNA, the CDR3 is TGTGCCAGCAGTACCACGGGGAATAGCAATCAGCCCCAGCATTTT.

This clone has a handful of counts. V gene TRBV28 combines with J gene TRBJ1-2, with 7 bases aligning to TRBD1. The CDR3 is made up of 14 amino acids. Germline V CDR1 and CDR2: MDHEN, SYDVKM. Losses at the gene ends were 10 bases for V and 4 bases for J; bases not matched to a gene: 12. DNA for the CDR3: TGTGCCACCTTCCCTCCGGGACAGCCCTATGGCTACACCTTC. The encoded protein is CATFPPGQPYGYTF.

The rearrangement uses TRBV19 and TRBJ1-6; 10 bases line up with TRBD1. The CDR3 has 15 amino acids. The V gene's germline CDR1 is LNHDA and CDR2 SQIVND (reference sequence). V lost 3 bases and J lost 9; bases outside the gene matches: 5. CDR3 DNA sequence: TGTGCCAGTAGTATCGATTGGACAGGGGGTTCACCCCTCCACTTT. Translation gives CASSIDWTGGSPLHF.

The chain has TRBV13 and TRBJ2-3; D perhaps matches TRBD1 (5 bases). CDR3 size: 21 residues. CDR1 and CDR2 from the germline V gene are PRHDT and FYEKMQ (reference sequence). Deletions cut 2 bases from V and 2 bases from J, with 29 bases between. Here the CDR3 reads CASSLLGQGGRLDFDTDTQYF. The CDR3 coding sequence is TGTGCCAGCAGCTTATTGGGGCAGGGTGGTAGACTCGACTTCGACACAGATACGCAGTATTTT. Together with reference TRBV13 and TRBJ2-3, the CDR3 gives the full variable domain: AAGVIQSPRHLIKEKRETATLKCYPIPRHDTVYWYQQGPGQDPQFLISFYEKMQSDKGSIPDRFSAQQFSDYHSELNMSSLELGDSALYFCASSLLGQGGRLDFDTDTQYFGPGTRLTVL.

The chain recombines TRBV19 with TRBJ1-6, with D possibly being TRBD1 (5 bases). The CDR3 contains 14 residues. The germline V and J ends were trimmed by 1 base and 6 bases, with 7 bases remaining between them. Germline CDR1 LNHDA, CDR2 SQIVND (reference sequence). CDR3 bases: TGTGCCAGTAGTATAGGACAGATTAATTCACCCCTCCACTTT. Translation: CASSIGQINSPLHF.